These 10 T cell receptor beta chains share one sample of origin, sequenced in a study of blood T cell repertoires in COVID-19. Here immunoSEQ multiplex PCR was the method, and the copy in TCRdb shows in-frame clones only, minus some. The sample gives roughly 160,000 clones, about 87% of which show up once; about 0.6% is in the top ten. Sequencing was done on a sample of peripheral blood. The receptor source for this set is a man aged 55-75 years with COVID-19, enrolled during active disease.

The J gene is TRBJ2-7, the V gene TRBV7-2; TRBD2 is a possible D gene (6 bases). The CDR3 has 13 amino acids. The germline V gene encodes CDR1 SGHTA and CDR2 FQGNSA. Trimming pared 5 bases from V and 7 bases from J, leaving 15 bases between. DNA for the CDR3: TGTGCCAGCAGCACCACTGCGGGGTGGGAGCAGTACTTC. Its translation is CASSTTAGWEQYF.

The CDR3 DNA reads as TGTGCCAGCAGCCAGAGGGGCGGGGAAGGGTTTGAAAAACTGTTTTTT. Translated: CASSQRGGEGFEKLFF. V and J are TRBV4-2 and TRBJ1-4; D may be TRBD1 (5 bases). The CDR3 runs 16 residues. Germline assignment: CDR1 LGHNA and CDR2 YNFKEQ. Trimming took off 3 bases at V and 7 bases at J, with 18 bases between the two ends.

CDR3 amino acids: CASSPQSGGAVWPQHF. Here the CDR3 DNA reads TGTGCCAGTAGTCCCCAATCGGGCGGGGCGGTTTGGCCCCAGCATTTT. V and J are TRBV19 and TRBJ1-5, with TRBD1 as a possible D gene (5 bases). Germline V gene data show CDR1 as LNHDA and CDR2 as SQIVND (reference sequence). The CDR3 sequence is 16 residues long. V was pared by 5 bases and J by 9 bases, with 23 bases between.

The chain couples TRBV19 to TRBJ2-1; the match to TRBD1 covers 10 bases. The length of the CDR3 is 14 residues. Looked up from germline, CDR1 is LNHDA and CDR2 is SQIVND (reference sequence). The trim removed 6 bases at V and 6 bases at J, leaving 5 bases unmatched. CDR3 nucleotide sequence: TGTGCCAGTAGGCGGGACAGGGGTGGCAATGAGCAGTTCTTC. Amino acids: CASRRDRGGNEQFF.

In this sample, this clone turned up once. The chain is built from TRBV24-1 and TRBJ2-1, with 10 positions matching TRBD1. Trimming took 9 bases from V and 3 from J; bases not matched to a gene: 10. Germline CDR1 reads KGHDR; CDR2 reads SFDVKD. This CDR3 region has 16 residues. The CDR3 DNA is TGTGCCACCGCGGGGGACAGGGGATTTGACTACAATGAGCAGTTCTTC. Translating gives CATAGDRGFDYNEQFF.

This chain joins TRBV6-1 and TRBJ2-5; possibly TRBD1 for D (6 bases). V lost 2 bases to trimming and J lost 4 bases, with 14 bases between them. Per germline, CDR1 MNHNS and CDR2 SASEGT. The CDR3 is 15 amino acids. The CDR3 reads CASSESRGFRETQYF. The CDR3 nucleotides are TGTGCCAGCAGTGAAAGTAGGGGGTTCAGAGAGACCCAGTACTTC.

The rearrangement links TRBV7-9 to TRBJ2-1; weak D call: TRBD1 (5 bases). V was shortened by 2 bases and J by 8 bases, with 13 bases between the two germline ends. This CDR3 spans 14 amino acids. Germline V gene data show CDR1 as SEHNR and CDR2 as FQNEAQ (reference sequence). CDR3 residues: CASSLMGGQDEQFF. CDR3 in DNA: TGTGCCAGCAGCTTAATGGGCGGACAAGATGAGCAGTTCTTC.

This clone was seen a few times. The CDR3 DNA follows: TGTGCCAGCAGCTTAGGGTGGGACAGGGAGGAAAAACTGTTTTTT. The encoded protein is CASSLGWDREEKLFF. The rearrangement links TRBV7-9 to TRBJ1-4; TRBD1 matches at 9 bases. This CDR3 is built from 15 residues. The trim removed 1 base at V and 8 bases at J, leaving 5 bases unmatched. CDR1 is SEHNR and CDR2 is FQNEAQ in the germline V gene (reference sequence).

The CDR3 bases are TGTGCCAGCACCAGCTCGACGGGAGAACTGTTTTTT. Its protein is CASTSSTGELFF. This chain links TRBV28 with TRBJ1-4; D is uncertain. CDR1 is MDHEN and CDR2 is SYDVKM in the germline V gene. Trimming stripped 7 bases from V and 12 bases from J, with 15 bases between. The CDR3 consists of 12 residues.

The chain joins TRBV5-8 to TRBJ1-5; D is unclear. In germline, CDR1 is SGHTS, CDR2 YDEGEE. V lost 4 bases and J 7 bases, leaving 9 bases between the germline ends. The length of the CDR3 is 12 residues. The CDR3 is CASSVPSQPQHF. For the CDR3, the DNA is TGTGCCAGCAGCGTCCCAAGCCAGCCCCAGCATTTT.